These T cell receptor beta chains were read from a single sample in a study of T cell responses to AZD1222 COVID-19 vaccine. Only in-frame clones appear in the TCRdb table, and some are missing; sequencing was by immunoSEQ multiplex PCR. The sample records 95,000 to 150,000 clones, approximately 86% being singletons. The material was peripheral blood, obtained 28 days after the second AZD1222 dose. The receptors were gathered from an adult who received the AZD1222 COVID-19 vaccine. Both conserved end residues are trimmed from each CDR3.

j_gene	v_gene	CDR3aa
TRBJ2-3	TRBV19	ASSIRGQRTDTQY
TRBJ2-5	TRBV27	ASSTRGNQETQY
TRBJ2-1	TRBV5-1	ASSLDGDTSFEQF
TRBJ2-7	TRBV7-2	ASSSPGGWQY
TRBJ1-3	TRBV7-9	ASTTWGGSSGNTIY
TRBJ2-3	TRBV7-9	ASSPAAGQRPDTQY
TRBJ2-2	TRBV9	ASSLTPNSNTGELF
TRBJ1-6	TRBV27	ASSFGDSPLH
TRBJ1-5	TRBV28	ASTRPLIGQPQH
TRBJ2-3	TRBV24-1	ATSDLQQGRTDTQY
TRBJ2-7	TRBV9	ASSPGGPYYEQY
TRBJ1-4	TRBV6-5	ASSQRQGRLF
TRBJ1-1	TRBV19	ASWGRRGTTEAF
TRBJ2-2	TRBV7-6	ASSLALRGGENTGELF
TRBJ2-7	TRBV28	ASRSDSLVQY
TRBJ1-5	TRBV27	ASRTGNQPQH
TRBJ1-2	TRBV15	ATSRDRGSGGYT
TRBJ1-1	TRBV11-2	ASSLGSNTEAF
TRBJ1-6	TRBV6-5	ASMGQGVSPLH
TRBJ1-1	TRBV5-5	ASFTGAGGTEAF
TRBJ1-3	TRBV6-5	ASRSYGSGNTIY
TRBJ1-6	TRBV16	ASSFSSYNSPLH
TRBJ1-2	TRBV10-3	AISDAQGQGYGYT
TRBJ2-4	TRBV6-4	AGKGTGGRAKNIQY
TRBJ1-2	TRBV7-2	ASSLAAVVYGYT
TRBJ2-1	TRBV5-1	ASSRGGDRGSYNEQF
TRBJ1-6	TRBV19	ASKEIGQGVNSPLH
TRBJ2-5	TRBV3-1/TRBV3-2	ASSLAQGGETQY
TRBJ1-3	TRBV30	AWSGGITSGNTIY
TRBJ1-6	TRBV7-8	ASSLGGSSYNSPLH
TRBJ1-2	TRBV7-2	ASSREQGIGYT
TRBJ1-3	TRBV7-9	ATSSWAGNTIY
TRBJ2-7	TRBV7-2	ASAPRPGRNYEQY
TRBJ1-3	TRBV11-2	ASSLSGATGNTIY
TRBJ1-4	TRBV7-2	ASSLGLGVSEKLF
TRBJ2-2	TRBV6-2/TRBV6-3	ASSYPLNTGELF